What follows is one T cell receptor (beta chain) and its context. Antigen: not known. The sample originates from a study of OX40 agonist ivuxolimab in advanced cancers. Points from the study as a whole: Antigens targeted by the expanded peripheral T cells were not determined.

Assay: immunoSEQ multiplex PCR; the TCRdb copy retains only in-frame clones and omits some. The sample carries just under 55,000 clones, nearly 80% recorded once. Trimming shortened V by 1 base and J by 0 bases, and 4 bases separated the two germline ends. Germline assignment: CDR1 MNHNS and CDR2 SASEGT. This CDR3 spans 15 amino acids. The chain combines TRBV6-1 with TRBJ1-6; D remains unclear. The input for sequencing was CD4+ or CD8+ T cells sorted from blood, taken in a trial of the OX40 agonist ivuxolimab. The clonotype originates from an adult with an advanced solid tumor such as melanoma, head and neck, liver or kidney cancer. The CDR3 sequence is CASSEESSYNSPLHF. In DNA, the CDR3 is TGTGCCAGCAGTGAAGAAAGCTCCTATAATTCACCCCTCCACTTT.